The 23 T cell receptor beta chains presented below share a single source sample, sequenced in a study of siplizumab effects on memory and regulatory T cells. The protocol was immunoSEQ multiplex PCR, while the TCRdb copy is restricted to in-frame clones and leaves out a portion. The table lists 100,000 or so clones, around nine tenths of them singletons. Sequenced material: non-Treg CD4+ T cells sorted from blood. The receptors derive from a human donor in good health.

This rearrangement joins TRBV29-1 to TRBJ2-7; possible D gene TRBD2, 6 bases. CDR3 length equals 11 residues. The ends were cut back, 7 bases at V and 3 bases at J, with 10 bases in the middle. CDR1 and CDR2 from the germline V gene are SQVTM and ANQGSEA. The CDR3 sequence: CSGRDFYEQYF. CDR3 nucleotides: TGCAGCGGCCGGGACTTCTACGAGCAGTACTTC.

CDR3 bases: TGTGCCAGCAGCCCCCTTAGGGGTGAGACCCAGTACTTC. As protein: CASSPLRGETQYF. The chain carries TRBV2 and TRBJ2-5; possibly TRBD1 for D (5 bases). The V end was cut by 6 bases, the J end by 5 bases, with 13 bases between. Germline lookup yields CDR1 SNHLY and CDR2 FYNNEI. The CDR3 is made up of 13 amino acids.

V usage is TRBV30 and J usage is TRBJ1-5; a weak D match, TRBD1 (6 bases). CDR1 and CDR2 (germline): GTSNPN, SVGIG (reference sequence). Trimming removed 2 bases from V and 5 bases from J, with 10 bases in between. There are 13 residues in the CDR3. The CDR3 sequence: CAWSFRGDQPQHF. CDR3 coding DNA: TGTGCCTGGAGTTTCAGGGGCGATCAGCCCCAGCATTTT.

V is TRBV30 and J is TRBJ2-7; no clear D gene. The CDR3 has 13 amino acids. Germline lookup yields CDR1 GTSNPN and CDR2 SVGIG (reference sequence). Trimming removed 1 base from V and 10 bases from J, with 17 bases in between. The CDR3 DNA reads as TGTGCCTGGAGTGCCCATCAACCGGATGACCAGTACTTC. Translated, it gives CAWSAHQPDDQYF. The full variable domain, its missing parts supplied by reference TRBV30 and TRBJ2-7, is SQTIHQWPATLVQPVGSPLSLECTVEGTSNPNLYWYRQAAGRGLQLLFYSVGIGQISSEVPQNLSASRPQDRQFILSSKKLLLSDSGFYLCAWSAHQPDDQYFGPGTRLTVT.

This clone was seen a handful of times. The chain is built from TRBV12-5 and TRBJ1-5; D uncertain. Per germline, CDR1 LGHNT and CDR2 FRNRAP. The CDR3 is made up of 12 amino acids. Trimming took off 3 bases at V and 5 bases at J, with 5 bases between the two ends. The CDR3 nucleotides are TGTGCTAGTGGTTTCCTCGATCAGCCCCAGCATTTT. Protein: CASGFLDQPQHF.

J is TRBJ1-3 and V is TRBV5-5; D is uncertain. Germline lookup yields CDR1 SGHKS and CDR2 YYEKEE (reference sequence). The germline V and J ends were trimmed by 0 bases and 2 bases, with 9 bases remaining between them. This CDR3 is built from 15 residues. CDR3 residues: CASSLAGVAGNTIYF. CDR3 sequence (DNA): TGTGCCAGCAGCTTGGCCGGGGTGGCTGGAAACACCATATATTTT. Full variable domain (outside the CDR3, taken from reference TRBV5-5 and TRBJ1-3): DAGVTQSPTHLIKTRGQQVTLRCSPISGHKSVSWYQQVLGQGPQFIFQYYEKEERGRGNFPDRFSARQFPNYSSELNVNALLLGDSALYLCASSLAGVAGNTIYFGEGSWLTVV.

This sequence joins TRBV11-2 and TRBJ2-7; 11 bases fit TRBD2. CDR1 SGHAT and CDR2 FQNNGV come from the germline V gene. With 5 bases clipped from V and 6 bases from J, the junction kept 9 bases outside the gene matches. CDR3 length equals 15 residues. CDR3 coding DNA: TGTGCCAGCAGCGCCTTACTAGCGGGAGCTGCCGAGCAGTACTTC. As protein: CASSALLAGAAEQYF.

This clone was picked up a small number of times. CDR3: CATQSGQGFGYTF. CDR3 bases: TGTGCCACTCAGTCGGGACAGGGGTTTGGCTACACCTTC. The chain has TRBV19 and TRBJ1-2; 10 positions match TRBD1. From germline, CDR1 is LNHDA and CDR2 SQIVND (reference sequence). This CDR3 is 13 amino acids long. Trimming cost V 10 bases and J 7 bases; bases outside gene matches: 9.

The chain uses TRBV5-5 and TRBJ2-3; 7 nucleotides agree with TRBD1. The germline V gene encodes CDR1 SGHKS and CDR2 YYEKEE (reference sequence). The CDR3 contains 14 residues. The trim removed 1 base at V and 4 bases at J, leaving 3 bases unmatched. The CDR3 sequence: CASSLRQGADTQYF. The CDR3 DNA reads as TGTGCCAGCAGCTTGAGACAGGGAGCAGATACGCAGTATTTT.

V is TRBV7-2 and J is TRBJ2-3; D possibly corresponds to TRBD1 (6 bases). The CDR3 extends over 14 amino acids. Trimming shortened V by 1 base and J by 5 bases, and 10 bases separated the two germline ends. Germline V lookup: CDR1 SGHTA, CDR2 FQGNSA. In DNA, the CDR3 is TGTGCCAGCAGCTTAGACAGGGCGGGAGATACGCAGTATTTT. It yields the protein CASSLDRAGDTQYF.

J is TRBJ1-5 and V is TRBV29-1; no clear D. Germline V gene lookup returns CDR1 SQVTM and CDR2 ANQGSEA. The CDR3 loop spans 13 amino acids. Trimming removed 4 bases at V and 7 bases at J, with 14 bases between. The CDR3 nucleotides are TGCAGCGTTGGGGGAGGGCCCAGGCAGCCCCAGCATTTT. Translation: CSVGGGPRQPQHF.

This clone was seen more than once but under ten times. The J gene is TRBJ2-7, the V gene TRBV2; D remains unclear. The CDR3 contains 12 residues. V lost 6 bases and J lost 2, with 8 bases in between. Germline V gene data show CDR1 as SNHLY and CDR2 as FYNNEI. DNA of the CDR3: TGTGCCAGCAGGGCCCTACCCTACGAGCAGTACTTC. This translates into CASRALPYEQYF.

The genes are TRBV2 and TRBJ2-3; D is unresolved. The CDR3 sequence is 15 residues long. V lost 3 bases, J lost 0 bases, and 10 bases lay in between. Germline loops: CDR1 SNHLY, CDR2 FYNNEI. The CDR3 region is CASSDVGASTDTQYF. As DNA, the CDR3 is TGTGCCAGCAGTGATGTGGGTGCTAGCACAGATACGCAGTATTTT.

This chain joins TRBV7-8 and TRBJ1-1; the D gene is possibly TRBD1 (5 bases). Trimming took off 5 bases at V and 0 bases at J, with 7 bases between the two ends. There are 13 residues in the CDR3. Germline CDR1 reads SGHVS; CDR2 reads FQNEAQ. The CDR3 region is CASSRQLNTEAFF. The CDR3 nucleotides read TGTGCCAGCAGCCGACAGTTGAACACTGAAGCTTTCTTT.

The chain employs TRBV18 and TRBJ2-5; unclear D gene. CDR3 size: 14 residues. Trimming cost V 5 bases and J 1 base, with 11 bases left between them. The germline V gene has CDR1 KGHSH and CDR2 LQKENI. This chain's CDR3 is CASSSQRAQETQYF. DNA for the CDR3: TGTGCCAGCTCATCTCAAAGGGCCCAAGAGACCCAGTACTTC.

The V call is TRBV5-1, the J call TRBJ2-7; 11 nucleotides align to TRBD2. CDR1 is SGHRS, CDR2 YFSETQ, per germline. The V and J ends lost 0 bases and 4 bases, in that order; junction bases with no gene match: 6. The CDR3 loop spans 16 amino acids. Here the CDR3 DNA reads TGCGCCAGCAGCTTGGCTCCGACTAGCGGGACTTACGAGCAGTACTTC. The encoded protein is CASSLAPTSGTYEQYF.

The chain links TRBV6-1 to TRBJ2-7; D is unresolved. The CDR3 runs to 15 residues. The germline V gene has CDR1 MNHNS and CDR2 SASEGT. V was cut by 1 base and J by 4 bases, with 14 bases left in between. CDR3 DNA: TGTGCCAGCAGTGAAGTCAGGTTCAGTCTATACGAGCAGTACTTC. It encodes CASSEVRFSLYEQYF.

V gene TRBV9 combines with J gene TRBJ2-5, with a possible D match to TRBD2 (5 bases). V lost 2 bases and J 2 bases, leaving 13 bases between the germline ends. Germline V gene data show CDR1 as SGDLS and CDR2 as YYNGEE. This CDR3 contains 15 residues. CDR3: CASSVALGLQETQYF. As DNA, the CDR3 is TGTGCCAGCAGCGTCGCATTAGGACTGCAAGAGACCCAGTACTTC.

CDR3 sequence: CASSLVPDGSYEQYF. Here the CDR3 DNA reads TGTGCCAGCAGCTTAGTTCCCGACGGATCCTACGAGCAGTACTTC. J is TRBJ2-7 and V is TRBV11-2; D unresolved. Germline V gene data show CDR1 as SGHAT and CDR2 as FQNNGV. Trimming left V 1 base short and J 1 base short, with 11 bases between. CDR3 length: 15 amino acids.

The V call is TRBV6-1, the J call TRBJ1-2, with unresolved D. The CDR3 covers 12 residues. The V gene lost 11 bases and the J gene lost 4 bases, with 14 bases spanning the gap. Germline V gene lookup returns CDR1 MNHNS and CDR2 SASEGT. The CDR3 loop reads CAGAGKSYGYTF. CDR3 DNA sequence: TGTGCCGGAGCAGGAAAATCCTATGGCTACACCTTC.

This chain joins TRBV1 and TRBJ2-1; the table's D call of TRBD2 was not tested on the DNA. TRBV1 is classified as a pseudogene. This CDR3 has 15 residues. The CDR3 sequence: CTSSLGREGYNEQFF. CDR3 sequence (DNA): TGCACCAGCAGCCTCGGGCGGGAGGGATACAATGAGCAGTTCTTC.

V is TRBV9 and J is TRBJ2-2; D is unclear. CDR1 and CDR2 from the germline V gene are SGDLS and YYNGEE. Trimming cost V 0 bases and J 6 bases, with 3 bases left between them. The CDR3 is 12 residues long. The chain's CDR3 is CASSVVAGELFF. CDR3 DNA sequence: TGTGCCAGCAGCGTAGTCGCCGGGGAGCTGTTTTTT.

The V and J genes are TRBV19 and TRBJ1-2; no reliable D call. The length of the CDR3 is 14 residues. V was trimmed by 5 bases and J by 2 bases, leaving 12 bases between them. Germline V gene data show CDR1 as LNHDA and CDR2 as SQIVND (reference sequence). CDR3 region: CASSPHQSNYGYTF. In DNA, the CDR3 is TGTGCCAGTAGTCCTCACCAGAGCAACTATGGCTACACCTTC.